This T cell receptor (beta chain) was recovered during a study of cytomegalovirus exposure and HLA in healthy donors. Findings and limits, study-wide: Later, an analysis showed that TCR beta chains associated with HLA were more clonally expanded than others that were equally common. It was reported that the classifier diagnosed cytomegalovirus status with high specificity and sensitivity in both the original and validation cohorts.

Researchers ran the PCR with 60 Vbeta and 13 Jbeta primers. Assay: immunoSEQ multiplex PCR; the TCRdb copy retains only in-frame clones and omits some. The sample holds 95,000 to 130,000 clones, roughly 69% seen once. The CDR3 totals 16 residues. V shed 3 bases and J 3 bases; nucleotides not matched to a gene: 8. Germline V gene data show CDR1 as MNHEY and CDR2 as SMNVEV (reference sequence). Comment on this clone: The antigen is not known.

The chain employs TRBV27 and TRBJ2-1; TRBD2 aligns across 7 bases. This TCR came from a woman aged 35 to 49 in good health and CMV-seropositive. Sample: PBMCs. The CDR3 is CASSLGRGVGYNEQFF. The CDR3 coding sequence is TGTGCCAGCAGTTTGGGGAGGGGTGTCGGCTACAATGAGCAGTTCTTC.